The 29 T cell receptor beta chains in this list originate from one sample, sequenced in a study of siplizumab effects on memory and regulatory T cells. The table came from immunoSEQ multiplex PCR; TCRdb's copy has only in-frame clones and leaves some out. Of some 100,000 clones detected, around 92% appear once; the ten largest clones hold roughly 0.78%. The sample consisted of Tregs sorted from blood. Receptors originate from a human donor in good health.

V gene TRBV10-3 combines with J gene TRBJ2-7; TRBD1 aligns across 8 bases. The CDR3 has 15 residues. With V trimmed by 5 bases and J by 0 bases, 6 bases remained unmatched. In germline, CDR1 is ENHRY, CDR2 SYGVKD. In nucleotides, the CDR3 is TGTGCCATCAGTCCCGGGACAGGAAGCTCCTACGAGCAGTACTTC. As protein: CAISPGTGSSYEQYF.

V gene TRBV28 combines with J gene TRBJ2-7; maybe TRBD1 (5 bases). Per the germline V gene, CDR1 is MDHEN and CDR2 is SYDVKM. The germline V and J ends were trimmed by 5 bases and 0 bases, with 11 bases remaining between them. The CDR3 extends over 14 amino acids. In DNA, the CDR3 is TGTGCCAGCAGTCTTGCAGGGATCTCCTACGAGCAGTACTTC. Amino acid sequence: CASSLAGISYEQYF.

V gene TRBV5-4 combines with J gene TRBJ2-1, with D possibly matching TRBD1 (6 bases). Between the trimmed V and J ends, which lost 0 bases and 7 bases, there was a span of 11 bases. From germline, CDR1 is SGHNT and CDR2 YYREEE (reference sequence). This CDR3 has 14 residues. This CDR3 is CASSLVQGENEQFF. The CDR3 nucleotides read TGTGCCAGCAGCTTGGTACAGGGTGAGAATGAGCAGTTCTTC.

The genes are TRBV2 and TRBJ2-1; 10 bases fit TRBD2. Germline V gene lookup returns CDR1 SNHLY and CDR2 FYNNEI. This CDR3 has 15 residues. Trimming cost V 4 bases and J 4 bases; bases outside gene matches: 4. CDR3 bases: TGTGCCAGCAGTGTCCTAGCGGGAGTGTACAATGAGCAGTTCTTC. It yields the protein CASSVLAGVYNEQFF.

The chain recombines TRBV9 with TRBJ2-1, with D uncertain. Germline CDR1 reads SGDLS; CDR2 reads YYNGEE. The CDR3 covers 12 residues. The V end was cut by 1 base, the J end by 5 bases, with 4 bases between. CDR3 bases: TGTGCCAGCAGCGTATACCACAATGAGCAGTTCTTC. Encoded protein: CASSVYHNEQFF. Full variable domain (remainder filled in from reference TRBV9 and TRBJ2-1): DSGVTQTPKHLITATGQRVTLRCSPRSGDLSVYWYQQSLDQGLQFLIQYYNGEERAKGNILERFSAQQFPDLHSELNLSSLELGDSALYFCASSVYHNEQFFGPGTRLTVL.

The CDR3 bases are TGTGCCAGCAGCCAAAACAGGGGTGGGACTGAAGCTTTCTTT. Its translation is CASSQNRGGTEAFF. The chain employs TRBV7-2 and TRBJ1-1; the match to TRBD1 covers 7 bases. The CDR3 loop spans 14 amino acids. Per the germline V gene, CDR1 is SGHTA and CDR2 is FQGNSA. The V gene end was trimmed by 5 bases and the J gene end by 5 bases; junction bases not matched to a gene: 8.

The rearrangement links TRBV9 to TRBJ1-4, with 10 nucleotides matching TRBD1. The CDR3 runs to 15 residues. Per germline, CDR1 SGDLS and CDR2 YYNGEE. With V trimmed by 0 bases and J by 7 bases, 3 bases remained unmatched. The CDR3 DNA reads TGTGCCAGCAGCGTAGCAGGGACAGGGGCTGAAAAACTGTTTTTT. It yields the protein CASSVAGTGAEKLFF.

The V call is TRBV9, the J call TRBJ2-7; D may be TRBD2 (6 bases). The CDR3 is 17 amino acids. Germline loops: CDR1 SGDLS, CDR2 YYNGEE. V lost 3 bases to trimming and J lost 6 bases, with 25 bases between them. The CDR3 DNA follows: TGTGCCAGCAGCGGAGTATCGACCGGGACTCCCATTCGCGAGCAGTACTTC. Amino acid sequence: CASSGVSTGTPIREQYF.

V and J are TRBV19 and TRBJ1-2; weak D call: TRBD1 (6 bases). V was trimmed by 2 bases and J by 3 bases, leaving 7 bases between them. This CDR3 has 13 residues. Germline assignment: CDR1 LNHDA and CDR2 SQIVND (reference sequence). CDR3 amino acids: CASSIRQDYGYTF. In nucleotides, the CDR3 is TGTGCCAGTAGTATACGACAGGACTATGGCTACACCTTC.

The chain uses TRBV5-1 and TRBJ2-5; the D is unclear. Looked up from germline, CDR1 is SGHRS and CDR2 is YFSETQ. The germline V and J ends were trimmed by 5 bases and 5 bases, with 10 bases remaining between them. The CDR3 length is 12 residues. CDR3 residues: CASSMYRETQYF. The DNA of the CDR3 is TGCGCCAGCAGTATGTATCGGGAGACCCAGTACTTC. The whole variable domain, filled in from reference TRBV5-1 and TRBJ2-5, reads KAGVTQTPRYLIKTRGQQVTLSCSPISGHRSVSWYQQTPGQGLQFLFEYFSETQRNKGNFPGRFSGRQFSNSRSEMNVSTLELGDSALYLCASSMYRETQYFGPGTRLLVL.

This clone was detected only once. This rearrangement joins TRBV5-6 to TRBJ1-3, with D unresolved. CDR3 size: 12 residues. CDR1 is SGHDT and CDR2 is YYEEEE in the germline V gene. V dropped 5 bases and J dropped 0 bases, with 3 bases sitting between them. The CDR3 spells CASSFSGNTIYF. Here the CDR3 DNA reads TGTGCCAGCAGTTTCTCTGGAAACACCATATATTTT.

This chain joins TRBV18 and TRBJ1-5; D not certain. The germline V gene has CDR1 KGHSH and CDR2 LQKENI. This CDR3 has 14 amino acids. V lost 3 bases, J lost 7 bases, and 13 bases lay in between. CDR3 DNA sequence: TGTGCCAGCTCACCGCAAGAGTTAAGGCAGCCCCAGCATTTT. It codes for CASSPQELRQPQHF.

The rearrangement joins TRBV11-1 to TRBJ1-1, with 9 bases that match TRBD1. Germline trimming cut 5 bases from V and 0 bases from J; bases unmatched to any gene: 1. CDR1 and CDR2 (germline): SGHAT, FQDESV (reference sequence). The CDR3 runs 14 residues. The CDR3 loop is CASSRDRVNTEAFF. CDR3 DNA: TGTGCCAGCAGCCGGGACAGGGTGAACACTGAAGCTTTCTTT. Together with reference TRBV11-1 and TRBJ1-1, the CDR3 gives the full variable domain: EAEVAQSPRYKITEKSQAVAFWCDPISGHATLYWYRQILGQGPELLVQFQDESVVDDSQLPKDRFSAERLKGVDSTLKIQPAELGDSAMYLCASSRDRVNTEAFFGQGTRLTVV.

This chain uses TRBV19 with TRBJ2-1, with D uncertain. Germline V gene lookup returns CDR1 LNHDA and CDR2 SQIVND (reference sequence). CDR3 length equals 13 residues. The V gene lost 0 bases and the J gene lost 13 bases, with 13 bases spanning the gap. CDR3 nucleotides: TGTGCCAGTAGTATAGATCGACGTCAGGACCAGTTCTTC. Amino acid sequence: CASSIDRRQDQFF.

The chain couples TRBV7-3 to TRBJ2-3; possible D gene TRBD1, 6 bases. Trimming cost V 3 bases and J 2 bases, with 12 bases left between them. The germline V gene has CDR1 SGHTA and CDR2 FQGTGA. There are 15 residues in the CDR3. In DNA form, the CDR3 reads TGTGCCAGCAGCTTTAGGGGGAGCCTCACAGATACGCAGTATTTT. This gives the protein CASSFRGSLTDTQYF.

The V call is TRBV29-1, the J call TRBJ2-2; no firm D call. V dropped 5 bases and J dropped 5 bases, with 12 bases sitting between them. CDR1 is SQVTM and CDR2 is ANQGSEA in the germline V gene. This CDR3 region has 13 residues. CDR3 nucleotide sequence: TGCAGCGTTAGGCGGTCGTGGACCGGGGAGCTGTTTTTT. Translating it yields CSVRRSWTGELFF.

CDR3 sequence reads: CASSSQALITEAFF. In DNA, the CDR3 is TGCGCCAGCAGTTCGCAGGCTTTGATCACTGAAGCTTTCTTT. The rearrangement joins TRBV5-1 to TRBJ1-1, with D unresolved. V was trimmed by 5 bases and J by 4 bases, leaving 15 bases between them. Germline assignment: CDR1 SGHRS and CDR2 YFSETQ. The CDR3 is made up of 14 amino acids.

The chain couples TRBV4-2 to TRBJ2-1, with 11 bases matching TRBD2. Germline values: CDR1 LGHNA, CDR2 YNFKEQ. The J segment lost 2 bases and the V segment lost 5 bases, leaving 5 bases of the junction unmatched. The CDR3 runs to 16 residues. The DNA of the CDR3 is TGTGCCAGCAGCTCCGGGACTAGCGGACCCTACAATGAGCAGTTCTTC. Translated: CASSSGTSGPYNEQFF.

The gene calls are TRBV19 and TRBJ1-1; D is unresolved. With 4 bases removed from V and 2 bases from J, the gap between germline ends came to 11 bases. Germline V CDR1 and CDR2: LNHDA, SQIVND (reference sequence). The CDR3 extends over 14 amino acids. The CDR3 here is CASSTGLLNTEAFF. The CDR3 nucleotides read TGTGCCAGTAGTACCGGACTTCTTAACACTGAAGCTTTCTTT.

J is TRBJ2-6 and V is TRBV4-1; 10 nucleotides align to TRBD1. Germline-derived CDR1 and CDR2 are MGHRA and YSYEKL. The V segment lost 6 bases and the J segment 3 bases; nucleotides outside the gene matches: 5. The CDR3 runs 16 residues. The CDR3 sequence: CASRGTGVIGANVLTF. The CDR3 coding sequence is TGCGCCAGCAGGGGGACAGGGGTGATTGGGGCCAACGTCCTGACTTTC.

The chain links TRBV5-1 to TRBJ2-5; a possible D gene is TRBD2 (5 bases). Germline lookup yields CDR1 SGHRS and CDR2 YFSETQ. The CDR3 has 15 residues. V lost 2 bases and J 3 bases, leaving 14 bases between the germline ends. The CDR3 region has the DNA TGCGCCAGCAGCTTCGTGGTGGGAGTAGAAGAGACCCAGTACTTC. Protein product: CASSFVVGVEETQYF. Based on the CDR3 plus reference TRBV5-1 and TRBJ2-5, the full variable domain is KAGVTQTPRYLIKTRGQQVTLSCSPISGHRSVSWYQQTPGQGLQFLFEYFSETQRNKGNFPGRFSGRQFSNSRSEMNVSTLELGDSALYLCASSFVVGVEETQYFGPGTRLLVL.

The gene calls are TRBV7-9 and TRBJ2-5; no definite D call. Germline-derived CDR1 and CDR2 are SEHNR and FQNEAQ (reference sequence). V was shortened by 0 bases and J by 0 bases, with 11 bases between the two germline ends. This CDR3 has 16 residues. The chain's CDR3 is CASSLAVYLNQETQYF. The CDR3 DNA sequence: TGTGCCAGCAGCTTAGCTGTCTACCTAAACCAAGAGACCCAGTACTTC. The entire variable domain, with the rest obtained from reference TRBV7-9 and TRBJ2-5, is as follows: DTGVSQNPRHKITKRGQNVTFRCDPISEHNRLYWYRQTLGQGPEFLTYFQNEAQLEKSRLLSDRFSAERPKGSFSTLEIQRTEQGDSAMYLCASSLAVYLNQETQYFGPGTRLLVL.

The CDR3 here is CATRGGRRTYNEQFF. Here the CDR3 DNA reads TGTGCCACCCGGGGGGGGAGAAGGACCTACAATGAGCAGTTCTTC. The chain joins TRBV19 to TRBJ2-1; 8 nucleotides align to TRBD2. CDR1 LNHDA and CDR2 SQIVND come from the germline V gene (reference sequence). The J segment lost 2 bases and the V segment lost 10 bases, leaving 10 bases of the junction unmatched. The CDR3 extends over 15 amino acids. Full variable domain (missing parts from reference TRBV19 and TRBJ2-1): DGGITQSPKYLFRKEGQNVTLSCEQNLNHDAMYWYRQDPGQGLRLIYYSQIVNDFQKGDIAEGYSVSREKKESFPLTVTSAQKNPTAFYLCATRGGRRTYNEQFFGPGTRLTVL.

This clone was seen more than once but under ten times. The CDR3 here is CSVVEWSGANVLTF. The CDR3 nucleotides read TGCAGCGTTGTTGAGTGGTCTGGGGCCAACGTCCTGACTTTC. The chain uses TRBV29-1 and TRBJ2-6; D is uncertain. The CDR3 runs 14 residues. The V end was cut by 4 bases, the J end by 1 base, with 8 bases between. The germline V gene encodes CDR1 SQVTM and CDR2 ANQGSEA.

As DNA, the CDR3 is TGTGCCACCAGCGCCCACCAGAACACTGAAGCTTTCTTT. Its protein is CATSAHQNTEAFF. The rearrangement uses TRBV15 and TRBJ1-1, with unresolved D. Germline V CDR1 and CDR2: LNHNV, YYDKDF (reference sequence). The CDR3 spans 13 residues. V lost 5 bases, J lost 1 base, and 8 bases lay in between.

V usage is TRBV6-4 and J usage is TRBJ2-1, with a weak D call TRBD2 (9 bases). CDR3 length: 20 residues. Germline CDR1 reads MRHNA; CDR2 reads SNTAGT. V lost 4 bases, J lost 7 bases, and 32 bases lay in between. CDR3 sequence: CASSVRGQGLGLAGRNEQFF. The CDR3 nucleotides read TGTGCCAGCAGTGTCCGAGGACAGGGTCTTGGCCTAGCGGGAAGAAATGAGCAGTTCTTC.

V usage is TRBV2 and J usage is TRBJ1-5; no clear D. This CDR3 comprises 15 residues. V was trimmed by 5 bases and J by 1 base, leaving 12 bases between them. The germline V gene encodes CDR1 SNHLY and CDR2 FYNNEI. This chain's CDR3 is CASSLKRVSNQPQHF. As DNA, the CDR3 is TGTGCCAGCAGTCTCAAGAGGGTAAGCAATCAGCCCCAGCATTTT.

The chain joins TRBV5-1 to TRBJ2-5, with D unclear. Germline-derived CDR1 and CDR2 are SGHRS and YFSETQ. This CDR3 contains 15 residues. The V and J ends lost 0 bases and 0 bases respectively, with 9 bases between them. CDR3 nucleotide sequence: TGCGCCAGCAGCTTGGGTTCACAGAACCAAGAGACCCAGTACTTC. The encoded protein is CASSLGSQNQETQYF. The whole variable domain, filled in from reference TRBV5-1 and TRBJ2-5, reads KAGVTQTPRYLIKTRGQQVTLSCSPISGHRSVSWYQQTPGQGLQFLFEYFSETQRNKGNFPGRFSGRQFSNSRSEMNVSTLELGDSALYLCASSLGSQNQETQYFGPGTRLLVL.

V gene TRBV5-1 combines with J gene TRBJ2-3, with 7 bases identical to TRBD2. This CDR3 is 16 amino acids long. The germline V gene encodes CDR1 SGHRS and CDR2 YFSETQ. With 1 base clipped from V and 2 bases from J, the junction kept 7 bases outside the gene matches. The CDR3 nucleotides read TGCGCCAGCAGCTTGCCTAGCGGAGATCACACAGATACGCAGTATTTT. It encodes CASSLPSGDHTDTQYF.